This passage covers 15 T cell receptor beta chains from one sample sequenced in a study of tumor and adjacent non-tumor tissue in lung cancer. The library came from three nested PCR rounds adapted from ARM-PCR protocols. TCRdb fed the multiplex PCR reads into MiXCR, producing one record per CDR3 protein. This sample carries about 85,000 distinct CDR3 sequences, around 59% of them seen once, and the ten largest clones take roughly 14%. The template was RNA from unsorted bulk tissue. Sequencing was carried out using lung tumor tissue. The receptors come from a man between 65 and 80 years old with non-small cell lung cancer.

Comment on this clonotype: A much larger clone lies a single base off, so this may be a read error. The chain combines TRBV6-1 with TRBJ2-7, with D possibly being TRBD2 (5 bases). The V gene's germline CDR1 is MNHNS and CDR2 SASEGT. This CDR3 has 13 residues. DNA of the CDR3: TGTGCCAGCAGTGAAGCGCTGGCGAGGGAGCCGTACTTC. This encodes CASSEALAREPYF.

This clonotype has at least ten counts. This chain connects TRBV28 to TRBJ2-7; D is unresolved. Germline CDR1 and CDR2: MDHEN and SYDVKM. The CDR3 has 12 residues. Trimming removed 3 bases from V and 0 bases from J, with 3 bases in between. The CDR3 nucleotides read TGTGCCAGCAGTTTCGGCTCCTACGAGCAGTACTTC. It yields the protein CASSFGSYEQYF.

This clonotype was picked up a small number of times. Given a much more abundant clone one base away, this may be a read error. The chain is built from TRBV29-1 and TRBJ2-4; TRBD1 matches 10 bases. Germline V lookup: CDR1 SQVTM, CDR2 ANQGSEA. The CDR3 length is 14 residues. CDR3 sequence (DNA): TGCAGCGCTCGGGGACAGGGGACCAAAAACACTCAGTACTTC. This sequence encodes CSARGQGTKNTQYF.

This sequence joins TRBV11-2 and TRBJ1-2; D call uncertain. This CDR3 comprises 12 residues. Trimming shortened V by 9 bases and J by 10 bases, and 18 bases separated the two germline ends. The germline gives CDR1 SGHAT, CDR2 FQNNGV. CDR3 nucleotide sequence: TGTGCCAGTACCGTCCAAGGTAGCGTCTACACCTTC. Translated, it gives CASTVQGSVYTF.

This clonotype showed up just a few times. This chain uses TRBV7-9 with TRBJ2-5, with D perhaps matching TRBD1 or TRBD2 (5 bases each). CDR1 and CDR2 from the germline V gene are SEHNR and FQNEAQ (reference sequence). V was clipped by 5 bases and J by 1 base, with 17 bases between them. The CDR3 extends over 16 amino acids. The CDR3 reads CASSEGAGPTQETQYF. The CDR3 nucleotides are TGTGCCAGCAGCGAAGGGGCGGGTCCAACCCAAGAGACCCAGTACTTC.

The V gene is TRBV28, the J gene TRBJ2-7, with TRBD2 as a possible D gene (5 bases). The CDR3 totals 17 residues. V shed 5 bases and J shed 3 bases, with 23 bases lying between them. Germline V gene sequence: CDR1 MDHEN, CDR2 SYDVKM. The CDR3 sequence is CASSPPTPGEFGYEQYF. CDR3 coding DNA: TGTGCCAGCAGTCCCCCGACGCCCGGGGAGTTCGGCTACGAGCAGTACTTC.

About this clonotype: The missing conserved phenylalanine or tryptophan at the end of this CDR3 makes a read error likely. J is TRBJ2-7 and V is TRBV6-6; D ambiguous. Trimming took 6 bases from V and 4 from J, leaving 28 bases between them. CDR1 is MNHNY, CDR2 SVGAGI, per germline (reference sequence). The length of the CDR3 is 18 residues. The CDR3 nucleotides are TGTGCCAGCAGCCCCCCGGGTGGCGGCAGTCGGTCTGGGTACGAGCAGTACCTC. Its translation: CASSPPGGGSRSGYEQYL.

As for this clonotype: Here the CDR3 omits its conserved ending phenylalanine or tryptophan, so a read error is the likely source. V is TRBV4-2 and J is TRBJ2-1; tentatively, D is TRBD2 (5 bases). The germline CDR1 and CDR2 sequences are LGHNA and YNFKEQ. The CDR3 totals 13 residues. CDR3 amino acids: CTSSSTSGNEQFL. CDR3 bases: TGTACCAGCAGCTCGACAAGCGGCAATGAGCAGTTCTTG.

V is TRBV20-1 and J is TRBJ2-3, with D possibly TRBD1 on 8 matching bases. Germline V gene sequence: CDR1 DFQATT, CDR2 SNEGSKA (reference sequence). Deletions cut 6 bases from V and 7 bases from J, with 17 bases between. This CDR3 region has 13 residues. The CDR3 loop reads CSAHRGGRYTQYF. The CDR3 DNA follows: TGCAGTGCCCACAGGGGGGGCAGATATACGCAGTATTTT.

This clonotype was observed many times. The chain uses TRBV28 and TRBJ1-1; no firm D call. V was cut by 8 bases and J by 6 bases, with 22 bases left in between. This CDR3 has 15 residues. Germline V gene sequence: CDR1 MDHEN, CDR2 SYDVKM. The CDR3 region is CASYSGLFYGAEAFF. CDR3 coding DNA: TGTGCCAGCTATAGCGGACTTTTCTACGGCGCTGAAGCTTTCTTT.

In this sample, this clonotype turned up once. This chain connects TRBV6-2 or TRBV6-3 to TRBJ2-1; D is uncertain. The CDR3 runs to 13 residues. Between the trimmed V and J ends, which lost 5 bases and 6 bases, there was a span of 11 bases. The germline CDR1 and CDR2 sequences are MNHEY and SVGEGT. The chain's CDR3 is CASSPRPFNEQFF. The CDR3 bases are TGTGCCAGCAGTCCAAGGCCATTCAATGAGCAGTTCTTC.

Notes on this clonotype: This may arise from a read error, as a much more abundant clone is one base away. The chain employs TRBV5-4 and TRBJ2-7; D ambiguous. There are 14 residues in the CDR3. The germline gives CDR1 SGHNT, CDR2 YYREEE (reference sequence). The ends were cut back, 6 bases at V and 1 base at J, with 14 bases in the middle. CDR3 nucleotide sequence: TGTGCCAGCAACTTCGACTGGAGATCCTACGAGCAGTACTTC. Translating gives CASNFDWRSYEQYF. The full variable domain, completed using reference TRBV5-4 and TRBJ2-7, is ETGVTQSPTHLIKTRGQQVTLRCSSQSGHNTVSWYQQALGQGPQFIFQYYREEENGRGNFPPRFSGLQFPNYSSELNVNALELDDSALYLCASNFDWRSYEQYFGPGTRLTVT.

A note on this clonotype: One end of the junction does not line up with germline, which may come from a read error. The chain couples TRBV24-1 to TRBJ1-2, with TRBD1 identical over 7 bases. Germline CDR1 is KGHDR and CDR2 is SFDVKD. This CDR3 comprises 13 residues. Here the CDR3 DNA reads TGTGCCATCAGTGATGAAGACAGGGATGGCTACACCTTC. Its translation is CAISDEDRDGYTF.

Note on this clonotype: The junction and the germline gene differ at one end; a read error may be behind it. This sequence joins TRBV20-1 and TRBJ1-6, with D maybe TRBD1 (6 bases). The CDR3 is made up of 15 amino acids. Germline loops: CDR1 DFQATT, CDR2 SNEGSKA (reference sequence). The CDR3 DNA sequence: TGCAGTGCTAGAGATTTGGGGGGCCGGAATTCACTCCTCCACTTT. It yields the protein CSARDLGGRNSLLHF.

Points on this clonotype: It may be a read error: a sequence one base away is much more abundant. V and J are TRBV20-1 and TRBJ2-7; 9 bases fit TRBD1. Germline V gene data show CDR1 as DFQATT and CDR2 as SNEGSKA (reference sequence). The CDR3 spans 14 residues. CDR3 residues: CSTRAPGQGYEQYF. The DNA of the CDR3 is TGCAGTACTAGAGCCCCGGGACAGGGTTACGAGCAGTACTTC.